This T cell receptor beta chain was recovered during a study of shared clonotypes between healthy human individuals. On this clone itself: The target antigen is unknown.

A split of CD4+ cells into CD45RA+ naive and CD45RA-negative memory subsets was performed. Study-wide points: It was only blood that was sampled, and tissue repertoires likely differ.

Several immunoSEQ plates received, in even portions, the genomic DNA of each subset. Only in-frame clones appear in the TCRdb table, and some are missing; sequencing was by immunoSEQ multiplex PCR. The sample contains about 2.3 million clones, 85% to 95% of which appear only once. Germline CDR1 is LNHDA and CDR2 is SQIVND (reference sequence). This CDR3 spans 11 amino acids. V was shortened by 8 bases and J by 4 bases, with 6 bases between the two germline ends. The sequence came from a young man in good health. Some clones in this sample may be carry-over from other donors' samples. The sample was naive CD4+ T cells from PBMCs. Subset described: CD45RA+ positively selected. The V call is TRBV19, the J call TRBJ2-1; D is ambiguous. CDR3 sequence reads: CASAGYNEQFF. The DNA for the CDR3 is TGTGCCAGTGCAGGATACAATGAGCAGTTCTTC. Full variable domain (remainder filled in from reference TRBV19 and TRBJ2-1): DGGITQSPKYLFRKEGQNVTLSCEQNLNHDAMYWYRQDPGQGLRLIYYSQIVNDFQKGDIAEGYSVSREKKESFPLTVTSAQKNPTAFYLCASAGYNEQFFGPGTRLTVL.